A selection of T cell receptor beta chains follows, all from one sample in a study of T cell responses to AZD1222 COVID-19 vaccine. Assay: immunoSEQ multiplex PCR; the TCRdb copy retains only in-frame clones and omits some. The sample consists of more than 95,000 clones, around nine tenths of them appearing once. Source: peripheral blood, taken 28 days after the second AZD1222 dose. All receptors derive from an adult who received the AZD1222 COVID-19 vaccine. The conserved cysteine and the conserved F or W are not part of the CDR3 here. The D gene is left open where the match is weak.

j_call d_call v_call cdr3_aa
TRBJ1-2 - TRBV28 ASSLRQGYT
TRBJ2-1 - TRBV4-1 ASSQNEAGFYNEQF
TRBJ1-2 - TRBV6-5 ASSRRQVNYGYT
TRBJ1-2 - TRBV30 AWSMNPGYGYT
TRBJ1-2 - TRBV6-4 ASRGDQQGVEGYT
TRBJ2-2 - TRBV9 ASSMTVSYAGELF
TRBJ2-7 - TRBV4-1 ASSLLLGGTSYEQY
TRBJ2-1 - TRBV7-9 ASSLLQPAGLQLYNEQF
TRBJ2-1 - TRBV18 ASSPRVVRGAGAYNEQF
TRBJ1-1 - TRBV9 ASSVRGNRNTEAF
TRBJ1-5 - TRBV4-1 ASSQGGQPQH
TRBJ1-1 - TRBV6-5 ASSYPGGLEAF
TRBJ2-5 - TRBV6-4 ASSDSPGEAETQY
TRBJ1-2 - TRBV4-1 ASSQEGGADFYGYT
TRBJ1-2 TRBD1 TRBV9 ASTWGQGAVYGYT
TRBJ1-3 - TRBV4-3 ASSQEWVRGGNTIY
TRBJ2-1 TRBD2 TRBV7-2 ASNFRREGQYNEQF
TRBJ2-5 - TRBV19 ASSLTRETQY
TRBJ2-1 TRBD2 TRBV5-4 ASSLEVAGGYNEQF
TRBJ1-5 - TRBV4-1 ASSQAPGDQPQH
TRBJ1-6 TRBD1 TRBV6-5 ASRRSGQGNSPLH
TRBJ1-1 - TRBV5-6 ASSLLRQVKLTNTEAF
TRBJ2-6 - TRBV5-6 ASSRFGLAGANVLT
TRBJ1-5 - TRBV21-1 ASSKERRKGTRRQPQH
TRBJ1-1 - TRBV30 AWIGEGFHEAF
TRBJ1-2 - TRBV7-2 ASSPLRDGDGYT
TRBJ1-2 TRBD1 TRBV25-1 ASSEPGQGNGYT
TRBJ1-6 - TRBV5-6 ASSLALEGSSPLH
TRBJ1-5 - TRBV7-2 ASSLFPGQPQH
TRBJ2-1 TRBD1 TRBV7-9 ASSLGQGRVEF
TRBJ2-7 TRBD1 TRBV19 ASSNGGQDDEQY
TRBJ2-5 TRBD2 TRBV27 ASSPGQPGGETQY
TRBJ1-2 - TRBV4-3 ASSQDQTSNYGYT